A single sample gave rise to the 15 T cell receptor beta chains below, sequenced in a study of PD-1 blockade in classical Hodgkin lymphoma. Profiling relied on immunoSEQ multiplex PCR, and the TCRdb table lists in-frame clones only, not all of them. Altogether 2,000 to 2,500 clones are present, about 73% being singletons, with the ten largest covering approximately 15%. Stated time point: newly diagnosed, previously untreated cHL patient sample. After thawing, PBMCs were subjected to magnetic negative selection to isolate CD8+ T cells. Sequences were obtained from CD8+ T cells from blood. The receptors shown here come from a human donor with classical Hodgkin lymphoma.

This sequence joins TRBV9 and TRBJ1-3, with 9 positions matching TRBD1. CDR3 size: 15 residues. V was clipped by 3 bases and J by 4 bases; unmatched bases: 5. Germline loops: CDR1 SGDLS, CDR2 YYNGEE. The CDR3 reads CASSATGGEGNTIYF. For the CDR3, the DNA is TGTGCCAGCAGCGCTACAGGGGGCGAAGGAAACACCATATATTTT.

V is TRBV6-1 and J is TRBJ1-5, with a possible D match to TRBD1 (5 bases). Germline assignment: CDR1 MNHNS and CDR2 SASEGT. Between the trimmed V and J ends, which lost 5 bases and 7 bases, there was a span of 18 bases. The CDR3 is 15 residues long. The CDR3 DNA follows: TGTGCCAGCAGTACACCACGGGACGCGCGCCAGCCCCAGCATTTT. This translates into CASSTPRDARQPQHF.

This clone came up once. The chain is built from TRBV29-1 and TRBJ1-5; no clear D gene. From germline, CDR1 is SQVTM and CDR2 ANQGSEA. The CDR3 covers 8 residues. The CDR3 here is CCSQPQHF. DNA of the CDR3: TGCTGCTCGCAGCCCCAGCATTTT.

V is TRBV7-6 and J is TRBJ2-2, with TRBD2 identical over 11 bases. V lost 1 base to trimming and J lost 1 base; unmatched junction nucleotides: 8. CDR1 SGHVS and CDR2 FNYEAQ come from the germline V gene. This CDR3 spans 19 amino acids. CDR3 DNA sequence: TGTGCCAGCAGCTTAGGAGGAGGGGGGACTAGCGGGAACACCGGGGAGCTGTTTTTT. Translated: CASSLGGGGTSGNTGELFF.

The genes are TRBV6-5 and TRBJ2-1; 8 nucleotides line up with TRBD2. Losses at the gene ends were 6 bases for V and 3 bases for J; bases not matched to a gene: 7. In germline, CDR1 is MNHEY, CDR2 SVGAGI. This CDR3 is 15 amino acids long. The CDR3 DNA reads TGTGCCAGCAGACTCCTAGCGGGCGGCTACAATGAGCAGTTCTTC. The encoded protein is CASRLLAGGYNEQFF.

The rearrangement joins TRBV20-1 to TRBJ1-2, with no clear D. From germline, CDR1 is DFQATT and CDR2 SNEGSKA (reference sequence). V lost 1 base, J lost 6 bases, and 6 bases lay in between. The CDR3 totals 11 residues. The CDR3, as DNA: TGCAGTGCTAGAGGGGAGGATGGCTACACCTTC. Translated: CSARGEDGYTF.

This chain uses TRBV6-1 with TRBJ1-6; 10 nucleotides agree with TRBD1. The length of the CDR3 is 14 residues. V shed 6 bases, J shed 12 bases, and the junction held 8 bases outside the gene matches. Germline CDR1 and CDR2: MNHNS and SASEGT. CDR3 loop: CASRGTGASLPLHF. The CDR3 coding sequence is TGTGCCAGCAGGGGGACAGGGGCCTCTCTACCCCTCCACTTT.

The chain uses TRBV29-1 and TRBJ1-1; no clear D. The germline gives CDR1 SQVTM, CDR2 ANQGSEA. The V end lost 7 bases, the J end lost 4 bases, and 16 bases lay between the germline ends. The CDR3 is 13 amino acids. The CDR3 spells CSARLLVGTEAFF. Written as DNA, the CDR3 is TGCAGCGCCCGGCTCCTCGTGGGCACTGAAGCTTTCTTT.

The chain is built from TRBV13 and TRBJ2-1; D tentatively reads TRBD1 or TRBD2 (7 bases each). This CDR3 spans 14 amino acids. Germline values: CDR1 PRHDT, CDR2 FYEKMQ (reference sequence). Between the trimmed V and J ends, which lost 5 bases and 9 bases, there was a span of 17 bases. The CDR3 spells CASSPGGGSREQFF. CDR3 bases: TGTGCCAGCAGCCCAGGGGGGGGATCTCGTGAGCAGTTCTTC.

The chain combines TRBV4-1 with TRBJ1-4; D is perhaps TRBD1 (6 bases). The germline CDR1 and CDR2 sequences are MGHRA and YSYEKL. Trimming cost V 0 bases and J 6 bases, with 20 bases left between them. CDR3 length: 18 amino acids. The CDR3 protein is CASSQEIVKGGRDEKLFF. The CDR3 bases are TGCGCCAGCAGCCAAGAGATCGTGAAAGGGGGTCGGGATGAAAAACTGTTTTTT.

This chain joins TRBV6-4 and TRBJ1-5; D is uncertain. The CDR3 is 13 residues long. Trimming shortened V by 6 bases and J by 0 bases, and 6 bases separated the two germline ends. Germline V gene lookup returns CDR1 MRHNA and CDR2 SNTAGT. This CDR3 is CASSPDSNQPQHF. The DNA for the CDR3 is TGTGCCAGCAGCCCGGATAGCAATCAGCCCCAGCATTTT.

The CDR3 DNA follows: TGTGCCAGCAGCTTAGAAGGGACAGCCTACAATGAGCAGTTCTTC. This translates into CASSLEGTAYNEQFF. The chain uses TRBV7-8 and TRBJ2-1; 7 bases are a match to TRBD1. This CDR3 region has 15 residues. The trim removed 1 base at V and 2 bases at J, leaving 2 bases unmatched. Germline V CDR1 and CDR2: SGHVS, FQNEAQ. Combining the CDR3 with reference TRBV7-8 and TRBJ2-1 gives the whole variable domain GAGVSQSPRYKVAKRGQDVALRCDPISGHVSLFWYQQALGQGPEFLTYFQNEAQLDKSGLPSDRFFAERPEGSVSTLKIQRTQQEDSAVYLCASSLEGTAYNEQFFGPGTRLTVL.

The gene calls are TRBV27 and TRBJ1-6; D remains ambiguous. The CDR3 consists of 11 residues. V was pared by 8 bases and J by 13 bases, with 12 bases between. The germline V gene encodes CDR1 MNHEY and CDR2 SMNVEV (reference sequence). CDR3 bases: TGTGCCAGCGGATCCCCTGGTCCCCTCCACTTT. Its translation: CASGSPGPLHF.

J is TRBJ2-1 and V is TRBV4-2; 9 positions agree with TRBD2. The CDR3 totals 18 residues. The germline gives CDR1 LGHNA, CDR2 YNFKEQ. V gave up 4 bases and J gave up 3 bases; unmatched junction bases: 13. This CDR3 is CASSLRGSGGLFYNEQFF. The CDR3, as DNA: TGTGCCAGCAGCCTTAGGGGTAGCGGGGGCCTTTTCTACAATGAGCAGTTCTTC.

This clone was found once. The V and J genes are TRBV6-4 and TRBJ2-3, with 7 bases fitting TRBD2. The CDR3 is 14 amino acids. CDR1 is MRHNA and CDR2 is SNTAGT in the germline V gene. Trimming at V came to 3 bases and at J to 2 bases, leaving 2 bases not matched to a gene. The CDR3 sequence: CASSERGDTDTQYF. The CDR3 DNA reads TGTGCCAGCAGTGAACGGGGGGACACAGATACGCAGTATTTT.